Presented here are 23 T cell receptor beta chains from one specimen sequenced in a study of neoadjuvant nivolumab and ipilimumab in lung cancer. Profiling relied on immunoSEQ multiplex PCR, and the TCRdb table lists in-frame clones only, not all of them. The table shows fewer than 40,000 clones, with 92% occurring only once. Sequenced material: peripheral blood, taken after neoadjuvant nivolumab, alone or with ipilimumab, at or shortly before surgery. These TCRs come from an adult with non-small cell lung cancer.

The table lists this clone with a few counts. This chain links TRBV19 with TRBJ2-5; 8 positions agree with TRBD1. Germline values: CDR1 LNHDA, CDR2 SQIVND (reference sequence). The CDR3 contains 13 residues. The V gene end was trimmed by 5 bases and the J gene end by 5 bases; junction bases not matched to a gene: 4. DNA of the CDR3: TGTGCCAGTAGTTCAGGGGGCGCGGAGACCCAGTACTTC. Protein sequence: CASSSGGAETQYF.

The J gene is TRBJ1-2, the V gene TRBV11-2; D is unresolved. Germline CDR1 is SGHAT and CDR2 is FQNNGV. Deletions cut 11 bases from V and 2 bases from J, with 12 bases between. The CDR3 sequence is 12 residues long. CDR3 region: CASRRSNYGYTF. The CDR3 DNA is TGTGCCTCTAGAAGAAGCAACTATGGCTACACCTTC.

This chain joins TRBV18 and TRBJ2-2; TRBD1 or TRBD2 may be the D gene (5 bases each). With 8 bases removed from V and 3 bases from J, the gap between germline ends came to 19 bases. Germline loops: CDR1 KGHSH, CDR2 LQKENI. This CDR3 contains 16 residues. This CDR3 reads CASLRELTGYTGELFF. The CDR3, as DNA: TGTGCCAGCCTCAGGGAGTTGACGGGGTACACCGGGGAGCTGTTTTTT.

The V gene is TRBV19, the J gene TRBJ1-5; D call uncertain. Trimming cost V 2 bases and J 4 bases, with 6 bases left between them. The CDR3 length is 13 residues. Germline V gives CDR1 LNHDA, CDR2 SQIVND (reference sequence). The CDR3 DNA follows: TGTGCCAGTAGTATAAGGTGGAATCAGCCCCAGCATTTT. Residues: CASSIRWNQPQHF.

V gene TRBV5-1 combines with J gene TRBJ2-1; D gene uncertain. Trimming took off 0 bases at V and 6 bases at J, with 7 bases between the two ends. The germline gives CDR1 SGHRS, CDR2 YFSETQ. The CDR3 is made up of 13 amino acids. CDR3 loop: CASSLDHGNEQFF. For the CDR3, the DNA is TGCGCCAGCAGCTTGGATCACGGCAATGAGCAGTTCTTC.

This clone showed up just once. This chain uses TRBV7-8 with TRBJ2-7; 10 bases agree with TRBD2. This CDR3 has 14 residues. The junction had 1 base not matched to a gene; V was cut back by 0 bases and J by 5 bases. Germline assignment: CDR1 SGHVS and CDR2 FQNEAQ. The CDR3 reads CASSLASGRHEQYF. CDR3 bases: TGTGCCAGCAGCTTAGCTAGCGGGAGGCACGAGCAGTACTTC.

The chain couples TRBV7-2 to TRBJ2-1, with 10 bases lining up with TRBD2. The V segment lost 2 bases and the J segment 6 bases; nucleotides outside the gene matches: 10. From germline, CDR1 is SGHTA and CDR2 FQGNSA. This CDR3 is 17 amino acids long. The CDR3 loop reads CASSLRLAGVRGNEQFF. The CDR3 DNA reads TGTGCCAGCAGCTTAAGGCTAGCGGGAGTCCGGGGCAATGAGCAGTTCTTC.

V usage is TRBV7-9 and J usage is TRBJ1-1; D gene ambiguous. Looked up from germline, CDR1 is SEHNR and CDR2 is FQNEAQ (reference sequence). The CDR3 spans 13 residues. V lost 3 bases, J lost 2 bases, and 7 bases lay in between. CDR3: CASSFLSNTEAFF. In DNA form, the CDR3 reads TGTGCCAGCAGCTTCCTATCCAACACTGAAGCTTTCTTT.

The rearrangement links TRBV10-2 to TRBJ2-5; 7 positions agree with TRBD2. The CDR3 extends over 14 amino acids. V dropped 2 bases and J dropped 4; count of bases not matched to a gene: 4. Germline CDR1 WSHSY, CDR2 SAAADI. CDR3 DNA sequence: TGCGCCAGCAGTGAGCTAGCGGAAGGAGAGACCCAGTACTTC. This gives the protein CASSELAEGETQYF.

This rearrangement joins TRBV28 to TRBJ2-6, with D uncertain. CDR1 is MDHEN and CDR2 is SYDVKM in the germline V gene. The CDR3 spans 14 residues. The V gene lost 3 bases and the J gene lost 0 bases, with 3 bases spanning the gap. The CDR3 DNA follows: TGTGCCAGCAGTTTGAACTCTGGGGCCAACGTCCTGACTTTC. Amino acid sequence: CASSLNSGANVLTF.

As DNA, the CDR3 is TGTGCCAGCAGCCCAAGAGCTCTAAGCAATCAGCCCCAGCATTTT. Encoded protein: CASSPRALSNQPQHF. V usage is TRBV7-2 and J usage is TRBJ1-5, with D hard to call. The V gene's germline CDR1 is SGHTA and CDR2 FQGNSA. Trimming pared 5 bases from V and 1 base from J, leaving 12 bases between. CDR3 length equals 15 residues.

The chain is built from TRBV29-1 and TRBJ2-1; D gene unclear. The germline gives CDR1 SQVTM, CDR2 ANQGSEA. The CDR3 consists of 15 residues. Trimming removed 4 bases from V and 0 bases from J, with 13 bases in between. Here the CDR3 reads CSVGQPLGSYNEQFF. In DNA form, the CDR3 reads TGCAGCGTTGGTCAGCCCCTGGGCTCCTACAATGAGCAGTTCTTC.

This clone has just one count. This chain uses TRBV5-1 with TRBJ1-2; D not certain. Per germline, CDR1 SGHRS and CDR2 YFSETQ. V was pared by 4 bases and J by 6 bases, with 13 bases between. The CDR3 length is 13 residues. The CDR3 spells CASSTDSFDGYTF. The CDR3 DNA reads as TGCGCCAGCAGCACAGATTCGTTCGATGGCTACACCTTC.

The CDR3 coding sequence is TGTGCCAGCAGTCGACAGGCACCCTCCTACGAGCAGTACTTC. Its protein is CASSRQAPSYEQYF. The rearrangement links TRBV6-6 to TRBJ2-7; D possibly corresponds to TRBD1 (6 bases). Between the trimmed V and J ends, which lost 5 bases and 0 bases, there was a span of 11 bases. The germline V gene encodes CDR1 MNHNY and CDR2 SVGAGI (reference sequence). This CDR3 region has 14 residues.

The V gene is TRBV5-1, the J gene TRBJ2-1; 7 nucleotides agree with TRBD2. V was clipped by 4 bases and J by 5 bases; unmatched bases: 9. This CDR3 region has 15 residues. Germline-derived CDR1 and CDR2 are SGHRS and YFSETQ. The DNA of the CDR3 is TGCGCCAGCAGCCCTATGAGGCTAGCGGACAATGAGCAGTTCTTC. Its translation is CASSPMRLADNEQFF.

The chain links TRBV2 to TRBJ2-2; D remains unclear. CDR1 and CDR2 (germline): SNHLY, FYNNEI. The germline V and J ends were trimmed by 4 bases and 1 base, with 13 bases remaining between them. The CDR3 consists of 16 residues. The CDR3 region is CASSGAAQMNTGELFF. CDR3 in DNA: TGTGCCAGCAGTGGGGCGGCCCAAATGAACACCGGGGAGCTGTTTTTT.

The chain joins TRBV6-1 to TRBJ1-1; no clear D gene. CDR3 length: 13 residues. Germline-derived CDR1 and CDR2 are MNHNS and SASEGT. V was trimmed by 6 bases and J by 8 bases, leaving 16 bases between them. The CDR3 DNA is TGTGCCAGCAGGAGTGGTGCAGGCGTCGAAGCTTTCTTT. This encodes CASRSGAGVEAFF.

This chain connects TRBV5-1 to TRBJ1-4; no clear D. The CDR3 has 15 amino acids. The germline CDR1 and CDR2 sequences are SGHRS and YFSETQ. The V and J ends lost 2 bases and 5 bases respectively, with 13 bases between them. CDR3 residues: CASSLVAADNEKLFF. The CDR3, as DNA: TGCGCCAGCAGCTTAGTCGCGGCGGACAATGAAAAACTGTTTTTT.

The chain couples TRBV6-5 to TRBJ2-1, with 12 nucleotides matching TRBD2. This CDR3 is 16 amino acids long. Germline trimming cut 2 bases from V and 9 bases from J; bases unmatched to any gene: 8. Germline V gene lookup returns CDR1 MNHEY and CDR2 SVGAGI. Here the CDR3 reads CASSYQGLAGLGEQFF. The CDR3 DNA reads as TGTGCCAGCAGTTACCAAGGACTAGCGGGATTGGGTGAGCAGTTCTTC.

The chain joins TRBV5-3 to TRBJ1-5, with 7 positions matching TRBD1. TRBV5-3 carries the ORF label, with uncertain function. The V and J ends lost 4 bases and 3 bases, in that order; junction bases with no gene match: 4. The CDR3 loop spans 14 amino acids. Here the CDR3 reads CARSPDRDNQPQHF. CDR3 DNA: TGTGCCAGAAGCCCCGACAGGGACAATCAGCCCCAGCATTTT.

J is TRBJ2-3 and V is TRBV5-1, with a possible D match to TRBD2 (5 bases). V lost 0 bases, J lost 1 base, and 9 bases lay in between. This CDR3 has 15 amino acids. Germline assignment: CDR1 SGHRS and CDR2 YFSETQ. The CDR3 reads CASSLGELGTDTQYF. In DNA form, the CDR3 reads TGCGCCAGCAGCTTGGGGGAGTTAGGCACAGATACGCAGTATTTT.

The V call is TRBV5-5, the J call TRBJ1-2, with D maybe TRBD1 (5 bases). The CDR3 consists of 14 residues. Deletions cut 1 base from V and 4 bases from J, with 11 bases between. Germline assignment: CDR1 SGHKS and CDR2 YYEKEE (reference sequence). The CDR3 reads CASSLLQGSYGYTF. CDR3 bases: TGTGCCAGCAGCTTGCTGCAGGGAAGCTATGGCTACACCTTC. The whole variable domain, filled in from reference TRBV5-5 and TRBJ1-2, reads DAGVTQSPTHLIKTRGQQVTLRCSPISGHKSVSWYQQVLGQGPQFIFQYYEKEERGRGNFPDRFSARQFPNYSSELNVNALLLGDSALYLCASSLLQGSYGYTFGSGTRLTVV.

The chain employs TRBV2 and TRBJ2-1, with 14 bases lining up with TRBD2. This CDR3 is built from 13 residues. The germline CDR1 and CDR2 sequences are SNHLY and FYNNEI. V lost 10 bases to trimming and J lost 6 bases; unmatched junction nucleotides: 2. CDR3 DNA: TGTGCCATAGGACTAGCGGGGGGCAATGAGCAGTTCTTC. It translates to CAIGLAGGNEQFF.